This T cell receptor beta chain was profiled in a study of cytomegalovirus exposure and HLA in healthy donors. It was with 60 Vbeta and 13 Jbeta primers that the PCR ran. The protocol was immunoSEQ multiplex PCR, while the TCRdb copy is restricted to in-frame clones and leaves out a portion. The repertoire holds about 100,000 clones, about 59% seen once, with about 3.8% in the top ten. Concerning this clone: What it binds is not known.

V was clipped by 2 bases and J by 7 bases, with 5 bases between them. The germline gives CDR1 MNHEY, CDR2 SMNVEV (reference sequence). CDR3 length equals 12 residues. Study results and caveats: TCR beta chains associated with HLA were, in a later analysis, more clonally expanded than equally common others. Highest at DRB1 and lowest at HLA-C, TCR association rates differed among HLA loci in a later analysis. Earlier analysis yielded a pattern in which most TCR beta V segments were productive about 90% or about 30% of the time. Later analysis identified a missense DCLRE1C variant that was linked to TCR beta V- and J-gene trimming.

The sequence was obtained from a man aged 30 to 39 in good health and CMV-seropositive. This chain connects TRBV27 to TRBJ2-2; D is ambiguous. Sequenced material: PBMCs. The DNA of the CDR3 is TGTGCCAGCAGTTTAAACTTCGGGGAGCTGTTTTTT. It codes for CASSLNFGELFF.